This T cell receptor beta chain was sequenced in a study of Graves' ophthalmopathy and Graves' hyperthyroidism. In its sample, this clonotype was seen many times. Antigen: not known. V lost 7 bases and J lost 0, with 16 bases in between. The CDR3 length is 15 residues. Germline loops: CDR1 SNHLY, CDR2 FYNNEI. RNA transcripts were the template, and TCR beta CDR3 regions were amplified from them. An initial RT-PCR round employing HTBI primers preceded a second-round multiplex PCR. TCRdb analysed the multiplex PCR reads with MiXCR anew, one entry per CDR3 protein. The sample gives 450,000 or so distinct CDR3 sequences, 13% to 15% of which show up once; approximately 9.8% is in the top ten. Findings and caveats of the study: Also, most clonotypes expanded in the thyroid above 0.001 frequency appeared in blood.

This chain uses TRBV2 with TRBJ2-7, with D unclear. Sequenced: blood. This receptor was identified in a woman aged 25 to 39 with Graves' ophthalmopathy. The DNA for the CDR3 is TGTGCCAGCAAACCACTCGCAGGAAGCTCCTACGAGCAGTACTTC. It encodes CASKPLAGSSYEQYF.